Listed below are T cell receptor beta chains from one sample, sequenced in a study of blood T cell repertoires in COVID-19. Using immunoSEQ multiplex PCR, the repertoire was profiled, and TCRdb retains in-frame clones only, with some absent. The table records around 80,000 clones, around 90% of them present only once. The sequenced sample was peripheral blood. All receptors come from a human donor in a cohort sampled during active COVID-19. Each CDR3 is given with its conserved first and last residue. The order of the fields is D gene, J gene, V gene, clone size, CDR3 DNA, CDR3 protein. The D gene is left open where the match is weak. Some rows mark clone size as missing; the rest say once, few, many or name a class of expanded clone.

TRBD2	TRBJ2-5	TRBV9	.	TGTGCCAGCAGCGTAGACGGGAGGGACGGGACCCAGTACTTC	CASSVDGRDGTQYF
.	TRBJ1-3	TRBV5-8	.	TGTGCCAGCAGCCAACGACAGATTAGCTCTGGAAACACCATATATTTT	CASSQRQISSGNTIYF
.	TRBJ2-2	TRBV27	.	TGTGCCAGCAGTTTATGGCAGAACACCGGGGAGCTGTTTTTT	CASSLWQNTGELFF
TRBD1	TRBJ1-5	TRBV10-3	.	TGTGCCATCAGTGAGACCGACAGGGAATATCAGCCCCAGCATTTT	CAISETDREYQPQHF
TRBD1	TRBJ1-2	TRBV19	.	TGTGCCAGTAGTTCTCGGACAGGGAACGGAGGCTACACCTTC	CASSSRTGNGGYTF
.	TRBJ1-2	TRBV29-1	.	TGCAGCGTTGTAATGCAGAACTATGGCTACACCTTC	CSVVMQNYGYTF
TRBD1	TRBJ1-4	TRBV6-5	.	TGTGCCAGTCACTCCGGGACAGGGTCCCTAGTTTTT	CASHSGTGSLVF
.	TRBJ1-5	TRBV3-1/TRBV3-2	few	TGTGCCAGCAGCCAAGACCCTGCCAGAAATCAGCCCCAGCATTTT	CASSQDPARNQPQHF
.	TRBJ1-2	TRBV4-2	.	TGTGCCAGCAGCCAAGATACGGGGTTAGACTATGGCTACACCTTC	CASSQDTGLDYGYTF
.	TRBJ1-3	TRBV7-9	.	TGTGCCAGCAGCTTAGAAAGTCCGGGCTCTGGAAACACCATATATTTT	CASSLESPGSGNTIYF
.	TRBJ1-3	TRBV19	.	TGTGCCAGTACCCCCGGCTCTGGAAACACCATATATTTT	CASTPGSGNTIYF
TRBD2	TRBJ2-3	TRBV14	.	TGTGCCAGCAGCCCCCACCCTAGCGGGGGCCTAGATACGCAGTATTTT	CASSPHPSGGLDTQYF
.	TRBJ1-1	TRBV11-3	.	TGTGCCAGCGGTGACAGGATGGACACTGAAGCTTTCTTT	CASGDRMDTEAFF
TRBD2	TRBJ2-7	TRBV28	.	TGTGCCAGCAGTATCCCGGGACTAGCGGGAGGAACCTACGAGCAGTACTTC	CASSIPGLAGGTYEQYF
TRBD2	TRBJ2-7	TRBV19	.	TGTGCCAGTAGTATAGGCCCTAGCGGGAGCTCCTACGAGCAGTACTTC	CASSIGPSGSSYEQYF
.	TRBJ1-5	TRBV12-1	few	TGTGCCAGCAGCTTTGCTGACAGGGATGAACAGCCCCAGCATTTT	CASSFADRDEQPQHF
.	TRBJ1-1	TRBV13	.	TGTGCCAGCAGCACCCGACATAACACTGAAGCTTTCTTT	CASSTRHNTEAFF
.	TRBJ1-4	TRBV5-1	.	TGCGCCAGCAGCTCGTACGGGGTGACTACTGAAAAACTGTTTTTT	CASSSYGVTTEKLFF
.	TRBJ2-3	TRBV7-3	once	TGTGCCAGCAGCTCCGGGGGGCTAGCGGAGGGGAGCAGAGCTACGCAGTATTTT	CASSSGGLAEGSRATQYF
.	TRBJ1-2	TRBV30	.	TGTGCCTGGACTTCCGGTGGGGGGGCGAATGGCTACACCTTC	CAWTSGGGANGYTF
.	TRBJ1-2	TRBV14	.	TGTGCCAGCAGCCAAGACTATAACTATGGCTACACCTTC	CASSQDYNYGYTF
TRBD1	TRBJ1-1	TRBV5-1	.	TGCGCCAGCAGCTTTGGGACAGCAAACACTGAAGCTTTCTTT	CASSFGTANTEAFF
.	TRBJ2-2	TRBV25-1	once	TGTGCCAGCAGTGTACCAGGGGACACCGGGGAGCTGTTTTTT	CASSVPGDTGELFF
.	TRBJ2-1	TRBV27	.	TGTGCCAGCAGTTTGGTGCGGGGAAAGACGAATGAGCAGTTCTTC	CASSLVRGKTNEQFF
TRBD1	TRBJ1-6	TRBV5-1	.	TGCGCCAGCAGCCGGGACAGGGGTCTATCACCCCTCCACTTT	CASSRDRGLSPLHF
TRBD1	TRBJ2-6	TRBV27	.	TGTGCCAGCAGTCCCCCGGGGACAGGAGGCTCTGGGGCCAACGTCCTGACTTTC	CASSPPGTGGSGANVLTF
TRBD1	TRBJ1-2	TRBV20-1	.	TGCAGTGCTCAAGTCGGGACAGGTCATTTC	CSAQVGTGHF
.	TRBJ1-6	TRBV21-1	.	TGTGCCAGCAGCAAAGGGACAGGGGTTATTGTGAATTCACCCCTCCACTTT	CASSKGTGVIVNSPLHF
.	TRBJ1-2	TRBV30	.	TGTGCCTGGAGTGTGGGTCCCGGCGGCTATGGCTACACCTTC	CAWSVGPGGYGYTF
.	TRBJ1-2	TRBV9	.	TGTGCCAGCAGCGTAGGCAATTGGCAGGATGGCTACACCTTC	CASSVGNWQDGYTF
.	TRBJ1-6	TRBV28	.	TGTGCCAGCAGGGGGGGTGCGGTATTATCTTCACCCCTCCACTTT	CASRGGAVLSSPLHF
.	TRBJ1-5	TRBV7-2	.	TGTGCCAGCAGCTCAAATTCACAGGGCGGTCATCAGCCCCAGCATTTT	CASSSNSQGGHQPQHF
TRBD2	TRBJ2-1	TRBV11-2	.	TGTGCCAGCAGCTTAGATCCGGGACTAGCGGGGTACAATGAGCAGTTCTTC	CASSLDPGLAGYNEQFF
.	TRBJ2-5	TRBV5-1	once	TGCGCCAGCAGCTTGGATGTGTACACAGAGACCCAGTACTTC	CASSLDVYTETQYF
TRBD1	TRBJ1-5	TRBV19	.	TGTGCCTCAGGGGGCCCGGGCGATCAGCCCCAGCATTTT	CASGGPGDQPQHF
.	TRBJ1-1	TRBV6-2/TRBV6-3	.	TGTGCCAGCAGCTCCCCAGGGGCCACTGAAGCTTTCTTT	CASSSPGATEAFF
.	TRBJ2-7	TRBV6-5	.	TGTGCCAGCATCAATGGGGCGGATACCTCCTACGAGCAGTACTTC	CASINGADTSYEQYF
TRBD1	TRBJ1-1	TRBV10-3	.	TGTGCCATCAGGACCGGGACAGAAAACACTGAAGCTTTCTTT	CAIRTGTENTEAFF
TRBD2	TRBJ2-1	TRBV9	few	TGTGCCAGCAGCGTAGATATAGCGGGAAGGGCCTACAATGAGCAGTTCTTC	CASSVDIAGRAYNEQFF
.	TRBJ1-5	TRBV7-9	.	TGTGCCAGCAGCCGGGAGAAAAATCAGCCCCAGCATTTT	CASSREKNQPQHF
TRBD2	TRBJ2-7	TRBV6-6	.	TGTGCCAGCACTGAAATTAGCGGGGGGTCCTACGAGCAGTACTTC	CASTEISGGSYEQYF
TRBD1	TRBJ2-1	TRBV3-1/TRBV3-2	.	TGTGCCAGCGGCCGACAGGGACACCGGCATGAGCAGTTCTTC	CASGRQGHRHEQFF
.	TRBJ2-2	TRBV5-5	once	TGTGCCAGCAGCTTGGGACAGACAACCGGGGAGCTGTTTTTT	CASSLGQTTGELFF
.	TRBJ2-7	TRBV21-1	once	TGTGCCAGCAGCAAACGAGGGGCGACTAGGAACTACGAGCAGTACTTC	CASSKRGATRNYEQYF
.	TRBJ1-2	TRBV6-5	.	TGTGCCAGCAGTTACAGGGGTGGTGGCTACACCTTC	CASSYRGGGYTF
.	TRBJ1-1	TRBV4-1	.	TGCGCCAGCAGCCAAGAATCAGGGTCCACTGAAGCTTTCTTT	CASSQESGSTEAFF
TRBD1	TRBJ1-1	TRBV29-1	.	TGCAGCGTCCGGACAGGGGGGGACACTGAAGCTTTCTTT	CSVRTGGDTEAFF